The clone carrying this TCR beta chain was counted many times. The antigen is unknown. The sample comes from a study of metastatic and nonmetastatic thyroid tumors. Study-level findings and limits: Malignant thyroid tumors reportedly exceeded benign nodules significantly in TCR beta diversity, with the difference appearing in blood and tumor.

In the original workflow: Construction of a distant-metastasis classifier for papillary thyroid cancer relied on CDR3 differences across clinicopathological groups. MiXCR re-clonotyped the PCR reads for TCRdb. The V and J calls come from TCRdb's annotation, not from the publication. In the table there are approximately 90,000 clones, about 13% of which are singletons. Ahead of thyroid surgery, no patient had received treatment of any kind. Sequenced sample: blood. This receptor was taken from a female donor with papillary thyroid cancer or a benign thyroid nodule (not recorded which). Some clones in this sample may be carry-over from other donors' samples.

CDR3: CSASGGGSPLHF. DNA of the CDR3: TGCAGTGCTTCAGGGGGCGGTTCACCCCTCCACTTT. The chain links TRBV20-1 to TRBJ1-6; TRBD1 agrees at 8 bases. CDR1 and CDR2 from the germline V gene are DFQATT and SNEGSKA (reference sequence). This CDR3 comprises 12 residues. Trimming took 5 bases from V and 9 from J; bases not matched to a gene: 3.